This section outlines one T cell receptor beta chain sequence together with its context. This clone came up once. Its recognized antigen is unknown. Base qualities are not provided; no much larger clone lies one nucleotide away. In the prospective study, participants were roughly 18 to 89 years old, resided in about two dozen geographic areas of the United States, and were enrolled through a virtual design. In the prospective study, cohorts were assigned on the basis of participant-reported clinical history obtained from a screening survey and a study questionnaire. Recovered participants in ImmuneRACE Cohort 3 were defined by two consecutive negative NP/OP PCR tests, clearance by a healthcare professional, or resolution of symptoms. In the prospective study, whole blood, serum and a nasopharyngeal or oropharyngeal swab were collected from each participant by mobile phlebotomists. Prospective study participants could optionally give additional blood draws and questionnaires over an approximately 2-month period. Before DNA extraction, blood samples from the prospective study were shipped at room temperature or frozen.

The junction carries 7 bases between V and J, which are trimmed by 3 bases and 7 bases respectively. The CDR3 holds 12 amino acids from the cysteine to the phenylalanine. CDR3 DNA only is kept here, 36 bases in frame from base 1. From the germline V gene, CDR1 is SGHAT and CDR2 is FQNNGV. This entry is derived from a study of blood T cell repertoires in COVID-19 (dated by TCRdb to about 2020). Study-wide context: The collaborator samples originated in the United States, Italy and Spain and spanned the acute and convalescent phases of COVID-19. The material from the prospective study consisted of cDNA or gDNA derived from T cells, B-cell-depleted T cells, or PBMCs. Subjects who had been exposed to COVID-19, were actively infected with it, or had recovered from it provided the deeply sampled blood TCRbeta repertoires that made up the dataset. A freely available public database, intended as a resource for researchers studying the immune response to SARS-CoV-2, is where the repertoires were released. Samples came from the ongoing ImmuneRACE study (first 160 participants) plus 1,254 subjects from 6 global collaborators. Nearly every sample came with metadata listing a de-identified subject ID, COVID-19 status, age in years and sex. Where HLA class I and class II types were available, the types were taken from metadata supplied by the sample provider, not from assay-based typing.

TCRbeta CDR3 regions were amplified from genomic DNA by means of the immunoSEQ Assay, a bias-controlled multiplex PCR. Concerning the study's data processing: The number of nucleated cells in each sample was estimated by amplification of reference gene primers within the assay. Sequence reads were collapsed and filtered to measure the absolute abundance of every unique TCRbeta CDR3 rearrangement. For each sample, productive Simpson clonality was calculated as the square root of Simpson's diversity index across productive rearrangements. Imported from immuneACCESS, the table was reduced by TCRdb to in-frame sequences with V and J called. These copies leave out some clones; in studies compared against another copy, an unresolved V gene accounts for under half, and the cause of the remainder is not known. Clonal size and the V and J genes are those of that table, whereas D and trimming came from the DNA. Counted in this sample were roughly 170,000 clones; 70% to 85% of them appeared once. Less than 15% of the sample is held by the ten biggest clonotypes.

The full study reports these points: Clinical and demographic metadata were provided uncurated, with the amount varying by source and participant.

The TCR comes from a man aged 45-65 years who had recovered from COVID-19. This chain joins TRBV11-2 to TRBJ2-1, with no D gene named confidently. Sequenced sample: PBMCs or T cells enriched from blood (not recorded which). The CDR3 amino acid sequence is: CASSFTGNEQFF. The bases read TGTGCCAGCAGCTTTACCGGGAATGAGCAGTTCTTC.